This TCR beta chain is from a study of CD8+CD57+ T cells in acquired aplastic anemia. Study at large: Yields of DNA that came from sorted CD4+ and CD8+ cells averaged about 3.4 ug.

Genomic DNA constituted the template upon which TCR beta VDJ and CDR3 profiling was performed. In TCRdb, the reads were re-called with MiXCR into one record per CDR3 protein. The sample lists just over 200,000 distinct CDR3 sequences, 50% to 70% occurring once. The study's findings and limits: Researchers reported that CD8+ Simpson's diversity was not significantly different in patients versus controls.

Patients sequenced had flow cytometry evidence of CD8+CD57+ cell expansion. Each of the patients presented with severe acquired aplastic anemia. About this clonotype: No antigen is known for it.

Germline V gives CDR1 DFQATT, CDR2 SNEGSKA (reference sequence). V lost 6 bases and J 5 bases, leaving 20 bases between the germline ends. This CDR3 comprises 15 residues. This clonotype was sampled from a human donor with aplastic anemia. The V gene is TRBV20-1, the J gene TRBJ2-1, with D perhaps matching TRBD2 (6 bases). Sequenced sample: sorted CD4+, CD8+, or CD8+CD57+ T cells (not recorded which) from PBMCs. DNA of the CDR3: TGCAGTGCGCCTAGACCCGGGGGAGACCACAATGAGCAGTTCTTC. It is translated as CSAPRPGGDHNEQFF.